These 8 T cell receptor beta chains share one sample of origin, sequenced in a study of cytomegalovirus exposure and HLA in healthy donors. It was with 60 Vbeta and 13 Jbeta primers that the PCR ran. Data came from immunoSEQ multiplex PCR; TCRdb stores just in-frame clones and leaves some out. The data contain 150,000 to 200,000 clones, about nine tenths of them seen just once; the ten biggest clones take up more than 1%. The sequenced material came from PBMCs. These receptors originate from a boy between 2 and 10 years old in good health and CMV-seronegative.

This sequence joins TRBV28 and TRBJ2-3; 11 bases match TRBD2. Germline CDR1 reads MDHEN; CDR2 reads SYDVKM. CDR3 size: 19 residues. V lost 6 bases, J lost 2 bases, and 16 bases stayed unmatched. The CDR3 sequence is CASRSPASGGRLPTDTQYF. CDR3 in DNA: TGTGCCAGCAGGTCCCCAGCTAGCGGGGGGCGGCTACCCACAGATACGCAGTATTTT. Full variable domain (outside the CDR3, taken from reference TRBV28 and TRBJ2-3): DVKVTQSSRYLVKRTGEKVFLECVQDMDHENMFWYRQDPGLGLRLIYFSYDVKMKEKGDIPEGYSVSREKKERFSLILESASTNQTSMYLCASRSPASGGRLPTDTQYFGPGTRLTVL.

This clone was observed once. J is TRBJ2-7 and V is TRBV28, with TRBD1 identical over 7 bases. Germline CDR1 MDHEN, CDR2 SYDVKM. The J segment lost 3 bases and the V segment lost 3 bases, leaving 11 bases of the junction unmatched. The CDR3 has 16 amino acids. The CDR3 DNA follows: TGTGCCAGCAGTTTTCGTGGGACAGCGGAGGTCTACGAGCAGTACTTC. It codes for CASSFRGTAEVYEQYF. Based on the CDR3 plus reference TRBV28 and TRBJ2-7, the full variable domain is DVKVTQSSRYLVKRTGEKVFLECVQDMDHENMFWYRQDPGLGLRLIYFSYDVKMKEKGDIPEGYSVSREKKERFSLILESASTNQTSMYLCASSFRGTAEVYEQYFGPGTRLTVT.

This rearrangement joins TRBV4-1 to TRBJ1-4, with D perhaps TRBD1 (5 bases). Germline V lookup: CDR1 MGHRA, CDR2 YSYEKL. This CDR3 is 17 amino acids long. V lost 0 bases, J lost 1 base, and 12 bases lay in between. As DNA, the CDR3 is TGCGCCAGCAGCCAAGATGGTTTCGGGGGAACTAATGAAAAACTGTTTTTT. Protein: CASSQDGFGGTNEKLFF.

CDR3 residues: CASSQDLGLGQPQHF. The DNA of the CDR3 is TGTGCCAGCAGCCAAGATCTAGGTCTGGGTCAGCCCCAGCATTTT. The chain is built from TRBV4-2 and TRBJ1-5; D not certain. V lost 0 bases and J 6 bases, leaving 12 bases between the germline ends. Germline-derived CDR1 and CDR2 are LGHNA and YNFKEQ. This CDR3 has 15 amino acids.

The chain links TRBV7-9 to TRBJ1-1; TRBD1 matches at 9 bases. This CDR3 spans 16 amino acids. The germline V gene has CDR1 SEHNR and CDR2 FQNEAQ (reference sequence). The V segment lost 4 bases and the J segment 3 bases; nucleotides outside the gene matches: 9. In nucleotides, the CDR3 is TGTGCCAGCAGCTCGGTAATAAGGGACAGGGACACTGAAGCTTTCTTT. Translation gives CASSSVIRDRDTEAFF.

CDR3 sequence: CASTLASTDTQYF. For the CDR3, the DNA is TGTGCCAGTACACTAGCGTCTACAGATACGCAGTATTTT. The genes are TRBV19 and TRBJ2-3, with 7 bases that match TRBD2. Losses at the gene ends were 7 bases for V and 3 bases for J; bases not matched to a gene: 4. This CDR3 is built from 13 residues. Per the germline V gene, CDR1 is LNHDA and CDR2 is SQIVND (reference sequence).

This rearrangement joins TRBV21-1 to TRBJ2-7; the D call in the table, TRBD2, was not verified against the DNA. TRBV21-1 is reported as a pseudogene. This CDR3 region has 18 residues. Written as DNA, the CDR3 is TGTGCCAGCAGCAAATTACCCCGGGAGGGCTCAAACCCCTACGAGCAGTACTTC. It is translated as CASSKLPREGSNPYEQYF.

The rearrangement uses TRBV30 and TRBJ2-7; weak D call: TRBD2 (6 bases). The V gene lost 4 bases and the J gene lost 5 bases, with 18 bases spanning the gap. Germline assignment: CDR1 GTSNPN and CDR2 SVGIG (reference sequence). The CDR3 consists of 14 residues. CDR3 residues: CAWTPHAGFNEQYF. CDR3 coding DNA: TGTGCCTGGACCCCTCATGCGGGGTTTAACGAGCAGTACTTC.